This entry describes one T cell receptor (beta chain). Collection occurred without any documented infections or immune events in donors. Some clones are missing from TCRdb's copy, which holds only in-frame ones; the method was immunoSEQ multiplex PCR. Of about 98,000 clones detected, approximately 90% appear once; the ten largest clones hold 13% to 15%. The data stem from a study of identifying expanded T cells in peripheral blood. The V and J ends lost 4 bases and 1 base respectively, with 10 bases between them. There are 15 residues in the CDR3. The germline gives CDR1 LGHNA, CDR2 YNFKEQ. This TCR derives from a person between 18 and 70 years old in good health. Sequencing used blood. The chain links TRBV4-2 to TRBJ1-4; D perhaps matches TRBD1 (5 bases). Written as DNA, the CDR3 is TGTGCCAGCAGCCTAACCAGGGAAACTAATGAAAAACTGTTTTTT. Protein: CASSLTRETNEKLFF.